This T cell receptor (beta chain) stems from a study of CD8 T cells in ankylosing spondylitis (dated by TCRdb to the late 2010s). With regard to the full study: The study set out to find disease-linked TCR variants by profiling T cell receptor beta repertoires in ankylosing spondylitis patients and healthy donors. The full study cohort was made up of 25 to 30 ankylosing spondylitis patients and around 100 healthy donors. Samples of peripheral blood were taken, and for ankylosing spondylitis patients, synovial fluid was collected as well. What the research found in general, with its limitations: A CD8+ phenotype was shown by the disease-linked clones, which were found at relatively low frequencies in peripheral blood. Some TCR beta motif variants had previously been reported in synovial fluid and blood of reactive arthritis patients, which suggested common disease-initiation mechanisms. Blood from ankylosing spondylitis patients appeared to be characterized by a TCR beta motif made up of seven or eight highly homologous amino acid variants. Significant enrichment of the disease-linked clones was reported in matched synovial fluid samples from ankylosing spondylitis patients.

Details on this clonotype: Its antigen remains undetermined. No qualities accompany the bases; no much larger clone lies one base away.

Sequencing was carried out with an Illumina HiSeq 2500. Quantitative 5'-RACE with molecular barcodes was used to prepare TCR beta libraries. The study's own analysis went as follows. A new computational method based on a probabilistic model of VDJ rearrangement was used to identify disease-linked TCR variants. The public sequencing data were trimmed at Q25 with fastp and processed into clonotypes with MiXCR by TCRdb, which kept only in-frame beta chains. All rows with the same CDR3 protein become a single entry with the most common DNA and genes. These V and J calls are TCRdb output, not the study's own analysis. Within this sample are about 840,000 distinct CDR3 sequences, with 12% of them counted one time only. The top ten clonotypes cover about 0.49% of the sample. Reading from cysteine to phenylalanine, the CDR3 counts 16 amino acids. Only the CDR3 DNA stays, 48 bases, in frame from base 1. CDR1 and CDR2 are read off the germline V gene (reference sequence) as SGHNT and YYREEE. V ends up 0 bases short and J 1 base short, with an unmatched junction base count of 3.

Sequenced material: blood, either unsorted or a sorted T cell fraction (not recorded which). Here the chain combines TRBV5-4 and TRBJ2-5; 10 bases in the junction line up with TRBD2. This sequence originates from a male donor with ankylosing spondylitis. The DNA reads as follows: TGTGCCAGCAGCTTGGGGCTAGCGGGGGTCCAAGAGACCCAGTACTTC. Translation gives CASSLGLAGVQETQYF. The CDR3 plus the reference TRBV5-4 and TRBJ2-5 genes for the other parts give the full variable domain: ETGVTQSPTHLIKTRGQQVTLRCSSQSGHNTVSWYQQALGQGPQFIFQYYREEENGRGNFPPRFSGLQFPNYSSELNVNALELDDSALYLCASSLGLAGVQETQYFGPGTRLLVL.